Listed here is a single T cell receptor beta chain. The sample holds a few counts of this clonotype. No antigen is known for it. Base-call qualities are not available, and no considerably larger clone is one nucleotide away. The library was built by means of 5' RACE. A second PCR of about 7 to 12 cycles was run with a J-beta primer mix and a sample-barcoded 5' primer. Each TCR beta cDNA molecule received a unique molecular identifier from a template-switch 5' adaptor carrying 12 random nucleotides. Each sample yielded at least 2.5 million CDR3-containing paired-end reads. First-strand cDNA was synthesized from all RNA with the Mint cDNA synthesis kit, primed by a TRBC-specific oligonucleotide. All cDNA was treated with uracil-DNA glycosylase and then went through a first 18-cycle PCR with the universal primers M1SS and BC2_uni_R. Per the source publication's procedure: Each sample was normalized by randomly selecting 1 million high-quality reads, each carrying a distinct molecular identifier. Reads sharing molecular identifiers were discarded rather than binned into consensus sequences. MiTCR, set to a Q25 quality threshold and the strictest error-elimination algorithm, was used for CDR3 identification, clonotype clustering and error correction. A nonparametric unseen species model using Euler transformation provided a lower-bound estimate of total TCR beta diversity. TCRdb took the public reads, trimmed them with fastp at Q25, ran MiXCR for clone calling and kept in-frame beta chains. All rows with the same CDR3 protein become a single entry with the most common DNA and genes. For this entry, the V and J calls and clone size follow TCRdb and not the study's own pipeline. This sample lists 1.8 million or so distinct CDR3 sequences; roughly 43% were detected once. The top ten constitute 23% of the sample.

The CDR3 spans 12 residues, from the cysteine through the phenylalanine. Only the CDR3 portion is preserved as DNA: 36 bases, with reading frame beginning at the first base. The germline V gene sets CDR1 to SQVTM and CDR2 to ANQGSEA. The V end gives up 4 bases and the J end 6 bases, leaving 6 bases in the junction not matched to a gene. These data originate in a study of blood T cells in healthy people across ages (dated by TCRdb to the mid-2010s). In terms of the full investigation: In model experiments, template switching captured about one uniquely barcoded TCR beta cDNA molecule for every two T cells. Four age groups were formed from the donors: young (average 16 years), middle-aged (less than 40), aged (62) and long-lived (82). Two additional independent replicas of 1 million unique cDNA reads from the same blood draw were analyzed for two donors (one aged 18 to 30 and one aged 80 or older). Using deep sequencing normalized with unique cDNA molecular identifiers, the study measured how TCR beta repertoire diversity changes with age. Donors of different ages were randomly distributed across sequencing lanes to avoid experimental bias. Study-level results and caveats: As age increased, observed TCR beta diversity per million T cells dropped in a roughly linear way, and a significant reduction was already evident by age about 40. The percentage of naive T cells measured by flow cytometry correlated strongly with observed TCR beta diversity. Total diversity estimates from one million sequenced T cells were considered lower bounds and underestimates. Conclusive comparison of naive and antigen-experienced compartments was prevented by the profiling of bulk unsorted PBMCs. Because the CMV infection status of the donors was unknown, age-related changes in expanded clonotypes may potentially have been confounded. Compared with the aged group, the long-lived group had more naive CD4+ T cells, fewer expanded clones and increased TCR diversity, a pattern suggesting age selection.

The donors were a few dozen Caucasian individuals from Russia, aged about 6 to 95 years, who were systemically healthy. Each donor gave 8 to 10 milliliters of peripheral blood, drawn into EDTA-treated Vacutainer tubes. Ficoll-Paque density-gradient centrifugation was used to isolate PBMCs, with at least 7 million obtained per sample. Total RNA, at least 6 micrograms per sample, was extracted from PBMCs with Trizol reagent. For every donor, flow cytometry on a PBMC aliquot measured the percentage of naive CD45RAhigh/CD27high T cells. The receptor chain draws on TRBV29-1 and TRBJ2-7; a stretch of 7 junction bases matches TRBD1. This TCR was sampled from a human donor in good health. The sample was blood. The CDR3 protein is CSVGTGGGEQYF. The sequenced DNA is TGCAGCGTTGGGACAGGAGGAGGCGAGCAGTACTTC.